These T cell receptor beta chains were read from a single sample in a study of blood T cells in healthy people across ages. One entry per CDR3 protein results from TCRdb running MiXCR on the 5' RACE reads. Of about 680,000 distinct CDR3 sequences detected, roughly 49% appear once; the ten largest clones hold 25% to 35%. Sequenced sample: blood. The receptor set was obtained from a woman in her sixties or seventies in good health. The CDR3 runs from the conserved cysteine through the conserved F or W. Rows give clone size only sometimes, using once, few, many, or a class for an expanded clone.

V gene: TRBV5-1
clone size: NA
J gene: TRBJ1-2
CDR3 protein: CASSLGGNSYGYTF

V gene: TRBV7-9
clone size: NA
J gene: TRBJ2-3
CDR3 protein: CASSLGSSIQYF

V gene: TRBV7-2
clone size: few
J gene: TRBJ2-3
CDR3 protein: CASSLVPSGRSTDTQYF

V gene: TRBV2
clone size: NA
J gene: TRBJ1-2
CDR3 protein: CASSERGYQSYGYTF

V gene: TRBV3-1
clone size: NA
J gene: TRBJ2-1
CDR3 protein: CASSREYEQFF

V gene: TRBV20-1
clone size: few
J gene: TRBJ2-1
CDR3 protein: CSASSWRESYNEQFF

V gene: TRBV10-3
clone size: NA
J gene: TRBJ2-1
CDR3 protein: CAISLPGLAVEFF

V gene: TRBV12-3/TRBV12-4
clone size: NA
J gene: TRBJ2-3
CDR3 protein: CASSCTDTQYF

V gene: TRBV2
clone size: NA
J gene: TRBJ2-1
CDR3 protein: CATQAWSSYNEQFF

V gene: TRBV20-1
clone size: NA
J gene: TRBJ2-1
CDR3 protein: CSARGPVGESYNEQFF

V gene: TRBV20-1
clone size: few
J gene: TRBJ1-1
CDR3 protein: CSARQGVITEAFF

V gene: TRBV2
clone size: NA
J gene: TRBJ1-4
CDR3 protein: CASRVRQAELFF

V gene: TRBV6-2/TRBV6-3
clone size: NA
J gene: TRBJ1-1
CDR3 protein: CASSYTVANTEAFF

V gene: TRBV6-5
clone size: NA
J gene: TRBJ2-3
CDR3 protein: CASSYRARDTQYF

V gene: TRBV28
clone size: NA
J gene: TRBJ2-1
CDR3 protein: CASSLWWDGSNEQFF

V gene: TRBV11-1
clone size: NA
J gene: TRBJ2-1
CDR3 protein: CASSLRGDSYNEQFF

V gene: TRBV11-2
clone size: NA
J gene: TRBJ2-3
CDR3 protein: CASSSPKTGRRPTDTQYF

V gene: TRBV20-1
clone size: once
J gene: TRBJ2-1
CDR3 protein: CSATSAGGRVGEQFF

V gene: TRBV4-3
clone size: once
J gene: TRBJ1-4
CDR3 protein: CASSRGGQGDEKLFF

V gene: TRBV7-9
clone size: few
J gene: TRBJ2-3
CDR3 protein: CASSPDRAGPDTQYF

V gene: TRBV11-2
clone size: NA
J gene: TRBJ2-5
CDR3 protein: CASSPPPSGRADWYQETQYF

V gene: TRBV27
clone size: once
J gene: TRBJ2-1
CDR3 protein: CASSVSGWSSYNEQFF

V gene: TRBV6-2/TRBV6-3
clone size: NA
J gene: TRBJ1-1
CDR3 protein: CASSAWGTDTEAFF

V gene: TRBV21-1
clone size: NA
J gene: TRBJ2-1
CDR3 protein: CASSKDDLLAGWNEQFF

V gene: TRBV29-1
clone size: NA
J gene: TRBJ2-3
CDR3 protein: CSADRGADTQYF

V gene: TRBV15
clone size: NA
J gene: TRBJ2-3
CDR3 protein: CATSRDRILAGVRTDTQYF

V gene: TRBV20-1
clone size: NA
J gene: TRBJ2-5
CDR3 protein: CSARRVREEETQYF

V gene: TRBV28
clone size: few
J gene: TRBJ2-7
CDR3 protein: CASSPSGQAVHEQYF

V gene: TRBV4-2
clone size: once
J gene: TRBJ1-2
CDR3 protein: CASSQRQAYGYTF

V gene: TRBV6-5
clone size: NA
J gene: TRBJ1-2
CDR3 protein: CASGLDRRNYGYTF

V gene: TRBV6-8
clone size: NA
J gene: TRBJ2-6
CDR3 protein: CASRHQWGANVLTF

V gene: TRBV20-1
clone size: few
J gene: TRBJ1-6
CDR3 protein: CSPYAGNSPLHF

V gene: TRBV20-1
clone size: few
J gene: TRBJ1-2
CDR3 protein: CSAETGGLNGYTF

V gene: TRBV10-3
clone size: NA
J gene: NA
CDR3 protein: CAISDGTGDNEQYF

V gene: TRBV15
clone size: few
J gene: TRBJ2-1
CDR3 protein: CATRDRNTNEQFF

V gene: TRBV29-1
clone size: few
J gene: TRBJ2-5
CDR3 protein: CSVEDLQIVRAQYF

V gene: TRBV7-9
clone size: NA
J gene: TRBJ2-1
CDR3 protein: CASSLRGREQFF

V gene: TRBV24-1
clone size: NA
J gene: NA
CDR3 protein: CATRGQGSEQYF

V gene: TRBV4-3
clone size: NA
J gene: TRBJ2-7
CDR3 protein: CASSQDPLAGGPSYEQYF

V gene: TRBV9
clone size: few
J gene: NA
CDR3 protein: CAGSRTGNRDYEQYF

V gene: TRBV24-1
clone size: NA
J gene: TRBJ2-7
CDR3 protein: CATSDHPGQGAYEQYF

V gene: TRBV29-1
clone size: few
J gene: TRBJ2-3
CDR3 protein: CSVFRADTQYF

V gene: TRBV28
clone size: once
J gene: TRBJ2-7
CDR3 protein: CASSPMGQVSSYEQYF

V gene: TRBV20-1
clone size: many
J gene: TRBJ1-2
CDR3 protein: CSAPLEYGYTF

V gene: TRBV20-1
clone size: NA
J gene: TRBJ2-7
CDR3 protein: CSASPLGASYEQYF

V gene: TRBV9
clone size: NA
J gene: TRBJ2-3
CDR3 protein: CASSVRLTDTQYF

V gene: TRBV4-1
clone size: NA
J gene: TRBJ2-1
CDR3 protein: CASSQSVAGRGPYNEQFF

V gene: TRBV28
clone size: many
J gene: TRBJ2-1
CDR3 protein: CASLPGTGSYNEQFF

V gene: TRBV15
clone size: NA
J gene: TRBJ2-2
CDR3 protein: CATNLQGTGELFF

V gene: TRBV5-1
clone size: NA
J gene: TRBJ2-1
CDR3 protein: CASSLQLASAYNEQFF

V gene: TRBV20-1
clone size: NA
J gene: TRBJ2-3
CDR3 protein: CSARDLAGGTPRMADTQYF

V gene: TRBV5-5
clone size: NA
J gene: NA
CDR3 protein: CASSLEQGHYEQYF

V gene: TRBV12-3/TRBV12-4
clone size: NA
J gene: NA
CDR3 protein: CASSSAGRGAYEQYF

V gene: TRBV25-1
clone size: NA
J gene: TRBJ1-2
CDR3 protein: CASSPDRGRVSGYTF